These 24 T cell receptor beta chains were sequenced from one sample in a study of OX40 agonist ivuxolimab in advanced cancers. The method was immunoSEQ multiplex PCR; TCRdb's version includes in-frame clones alone and lacks a portion of them. The profile shows 78,000 or so clones, about 85% of them singletons. The specimen was CD4+ or CD8+ T cells sorted from blood, collected in a trial of the OX40 agonist ivuxolimab. The receptors derive from an adult with an advanced solid tumor such as melanoma, head and neck, liver or kidney cancer.

CDR3 nucleotides: TGTGCCAGCAGGACTAGTCGGTGGGGGGAGCTGTTTTTT. Protein: CASRTSRWGELFF. The V call is TRBV6-1, the J call TRBJ2-2, with D maybe TRBD2 (6 bases). Germline V gene data show CDR1 as MNHNS and CDR2 as SASEGT. The CDR3 spans 13 residues. V was pared by 6 bases and J by 8 bases, with 13 bases between.

The chain links TRBV7-2 to TRBJ2-2; perhaps D is TRBD1 or TRBD2 (5 bases each). V was pared by 4 bases and J by 4 bases, with 16 bases between. Per the germline V gene, CDR1 is SGHTA and CDR2 is FQGNSA. This CDR3 has 16 residues. The DNA of the CDR3 is TGTGCCAGCAGCTACAACCGGGACCCATCCACCGGGGAGCTGTTTTTT. Translation gives CASSYNRDPSTGELFF.

V usage is TRBV7-9 and J usage is TRBJ2-1; 9 positions agree with TRBD1. The CDR3 consists of 16 residues. Germline loops: CDR1 SEHNR, CDR2 FQNEAQ (reference sequence). The V segment lost 2 bases and the J segment 2 bases; nucleotides outside the gene matches: 4. The CDR3 DNA reads as TGTGCCAGCAGCTTATTGCGGACAGGGGCCTACAATGAGCAGTTCTTC. Its translation is CASSLLRTGAYNEQFF.

This rearrangement joins TRBV4-1 to TRBJ2-4; 8 bases map to TRBD1. Per the germline V gene, CDR1 is MGHRA and CDR2 is YSYEKL. The CDR3 has 19 residues. The J segment lost 0 bases and the V segment lost 1 base, leaving 11 bases of the junction unmatched. The CDR3 nucleotides read TGCGCCAGCAGCCAAGTAACCTGGACAGGGCGATTAGCCAAAAACATTCAGTACTTC. Its translation: CASSQVTWTGRLAKNIQYF.

The chain employs TRBV5-1 and TRBJ2-3; perhaps D is TRBD1 or TRBD2 (5 bases each). Per germline, CDR1 SGHRS and CDR2 YFSETQ. The CDR3 has 17 residues. V shed 4 bases and J shed 3 bases, with 21 bases lying between them. The CDR3 loop reads CASSSSGTVWETDTQYF. Written as DNA, the CDR3 is TGCGCCAGCAGCAGTTCTGGGACCGTGTGGGAGACAGATACGCAGTATTTT.

V usage is TRBV7-9 and J usage is TRBJ2-5, with 7 bases identical to TRBD2. The J call may be wrong; the DNA end is better matched by TRBJ2-7. The germline V gene encodes CDR1 SEHNR and CDR2 FQNEAQ (reference sequence). This CDR3 is built from 13 residues. The CDR3 sequence is CASSFRTSYEQYF. The DNA for the CDR3 is TGTGCCAGCAGCTTTCGGACTAGCTACGAGCAGTACTTC.

The chain combines TRBV18 with TRBJ1-2; no reliable D call. Germline lookup yields CDR1 KGHSH and CDR2 LQKENI. Trimming left V 6 bases short and J 6 bases short, with 8 bases between. This CDR3 has 11 residues. Here the CDR3 DNA reads TGTGCCAGCTCCCCTGGAGATGGCTACACCTTC. This codes for CASSPGDGYTF.

The chain employs TRBV11-2 and TRBJ1-1; perhaps TRBD1 as D (6 bases). V dropped 1 base and J dropped 0 bases, with 6 bases sitting between them. Germline V lookup: CDR1 SGHAT, CDR2 FQNNGV. The CDR3 covers 14 residues. This CDR3 reads CASSLGQVNTEAFF. Here the CDR3 DNA reads TGTGCCAGCAGCTTAGGACAGGTGAACACTGAAGCTTTCTTT.

J is TRBJ2-7 and V is TRBV28, with D possibly matching TRBD2 (7 bases). V gave up 7 bases and J gave up 2 bases, with 15 bases separating them. The CDR3 extends over 14 amino acids. Germline V lookup: CDR1 MDHEN, CDR2 SYDVKM. The CDR3 sequence: CASKLGGQTYEQYF. The CDR3 nucleotides are TGTGCCAGCAAATTGGGGGGGCAAACCTACGAGCAGTACTTC. Variable domain in full (rest from reference TRBV28 and TRBJ2-7): DVKVTQSSRYLVKRTGEKVFLECVQDMDHENMFWYRQDPGLGLRLIYFSYDVKMKEKGDIPEGYSVSREKKERFSLILESASTNQTSMYLCASKLGGQTYEQYFGPGTRLTVT.

This chain joins TRBV27 and TRBJ2-3; D is perhaps TRBD1 or TRBD2 (5 bases each). This CDR3 is built from 15 residues. From germline, CDR1 is MNHEY and CDR2 SMNVEV (reference sequence). With 0 bases removed from V and 3 bases from J, the gap between germline ends came to 10 bases. The CDR3 reads CASSLSWGKTDTQYF. CDR3 DNA sequence: TGTGCCAGCAGTTTATCGTGGGGGAAGACAGATACGCAGTATTTT.

The chain has TRBV5-1 and TRBJ1-3; D call uncertain. The CDR3 spans 17 residues. Per germline, CDR1 SGHRS and CDR2 YFSETQ. Deletions cut 2 bases from V and 2 bases from J, with 17 bases between. CDR3 sequence reads: CASSFSFSWGTGNTIYF. The CDR3 DNA reads as TGCGCCAGCAGCTTTTCTTTTTCCTGGGGTACTGGAAACACCATATATTTT.

In its sample, this clone was seen once. The chain has TRBV29-1 and TRBJ1-1; no reliable D call. V was trimmed by 3 bases and J by 8 bases, leaving 13 bases between them. Germline-derived CDR1 and CDR2 are SQVTM and ANQGSEA. The CDR3 totals 12 residues. CDR3 protein: CSVDSIRPEAFF. The CDR3 coding sequence is TGCAGCGTTGACTCCATCAGGCCAGAAGCTTTCTTT.

This chain uses TRBV19 with TRBJ2-5; tentative D call: TRBD1 (6 bases). CDR1 is LNHDA, CDR2 SQIVND, per germline (reference sequence). CDR3 length: 15 amino acids. Deletions cut 4 bases from V and 7 bases from J, with 19 bases between. The CDR3 loop reads CASSTPGTPRGTQYF. CDR3 sequence (DNA): TGTGCCAGTAGTACACCCGGGACACCCAGGGGGACCCAGTACTTC.

V usage is TRBV5-1 and J usage is TRBJ1-6; D not resolved. Germline V gives CDR1 SGHRS, CDR2 YFSETQ. Trimming removed 0 bases from V and 6 bases from J, with 10 bases in between. The CDR3 sequence is 15 residues long. This CDR3 is CASSLDGVGNSPLHF. The CDR3 DNA reads TGCGCCAGCAGCTTGGACGGAGTGGGTAATTCACCCCTCCACTTT.

The genes are TRBV6-1 and TRBJ1-6, with D tentatively TRBD1 (5 bases). V lost 8 bases and J lost 7, with 15 bases in between. Germline V gene data show CDR1 as MNHNS and CDR2 as SASEGT. The CDR3 length is 14 residues. CDR3 nucleotides: TGTGCCAGCTCCTTGGACATAGGCAATTCACCCCTCCACTTT. It is translated as CASSLDIGNSPLHF.

This sequence joins TRBV20-1 and TRBJ2-7; no firm D call. Trimming pared 3 bases from V and 3 bases from J, leaving 3 bases between. The CDR3 contains 10 residues. CDR1 is DFQATT, CDR2 SNEGSKA, per germline (reference sequence). CDR3: CSASNYEQYF. In nucleotides, the CDR3 is TGCAGTGCTAGCAACTACGAGCAGTACTTC.

The V gene is TRBV10-1, the J gene TRBJ1-2; D call uncertain. The CDR3 length is 13 residues. V lost 2 bases and J 3 bases, leaving 7 bases between the germline ends. Germline lookup yields CDR1 WNHNN and CDR2 SYGVQD (reference sequence). The CDR3 region is CASSEQWDYGYTF. For the CDR3, the DNA is TGCGCCAGCAGTGAGCAGTGGGACTATGGCTACACCTTC.

This chain uses TRBV23-1 with TRBJ1-2; D gene ambiguous. TRBV23-1 has ORF status, its function being uncertain. V lost 9 bases to trimming and J lost 2 bases, with 7 bases between them. This CDR3 spans 11 amino acids. This chain's CDR3 is CARTENYGYTF. Written as DNA, the CDR3 is TGCGCCAGAACGGAGAACTATGGCTACACCTTC.

This chain links TRBV5-1 with TRBJ2-2; the D gene is possibly TRBD2 (6 bases). Per the germline V gene, CDR1 is SGHRS and CDR2 is YFSETQ. The CDR3 length is 16 residues. Trimming shortened V by 1 base and J by 0 bases, and 10 bases separated the two germline ends. This CDR3 is CASSLPGLTNTGELFF. The DNA for the CDR3 is TGCGCCAGCAGCTTGCCCGGACTAACGAACACCGGGGAGCTGTTTTTT. Full variable domain (outside the CDR3, taken from reference TRBV5-1 and TRBJ2-2): KAGVTQTPRYLIKTRGQQVTLSCSPISGHRSVSWYQQTPGQGLQFLFEYFSETQRNKGNFPGRFSGRQFSNSRSEMNVSTLELGDSALYLCASSLPGLTNTGELFFGEGSRLTVL.

The V call is TRBV5-4, the J call TRBJ2-1; 7 positions agree with TRBD2. V was pared by 2 bases and J by 9 bases, with 17 bases of the junction left unmatched. Germline CDR1 reads SGHNT; CDR2 reads YYREEE (reference sequence). There are 17 residues in the CDR3. CDR3 region: CASSFQLGAGTHSEQFF. As DNA, the CDR3 is TGTGCCAGCAGCTTTCAGTTAGGAGCGGGAACCCATAGTGAGCAGTTCTTC.

The chain joins TRBV5-1 to TRBJ2-5; 8 bases match TRBD1. Germline-derived CDR1 and CDR2 are SGHRS and YFSETQ. The CDR3 runs 16 residues. V lost 0 bases to trimming and J lost 5 bases; unmatched junction nucleotides: 9. The CDR3: CASSLEVAGGGETQYF. The DNA of the CDR3 is TGCGCCAGCAGCTTGGAAGTGGCAGGGGGCGGGGAGACCCAGTACTTC. Using reference TRBV5-1 and TRBJ2-5 for the parts outside the CDR3, the full variable domain is KAGVTQTPRYLIKTRGQQVTLSCSPISGHRSVSWYQQTPGQGLQFLFEYFSETQRNKGNFPGRFSGRQFSNSRSEMNVSTLELGDSALYLCASSLEVAGGGETQYFGPGTRLLVL.

The V gene is TRBV28, the J gene TRBJ2-7, with TRBD2 as a possible D gene (6 bases). The CDR3 sequence is 13 residues long. Trimming took 11 bases from V and 0 from J, leaving 14 bases between them. Germline CDR1 and CDR2: MDHEN and SYDVKM. The CDR3 spells CASGQTSSYEQYF. The CDR3 DNA follows: TGTGCCTCAGGGCAGACTAGCTCCTACGAGCAGTACTTC. The whole variable domain, filled in from reference TRBV28 and TRBJ2-7, reads DVKVTQSSRYLVKRTGEKVFLECVQDMDHENMFWYRQDPGLGLRLIYFSYDVKMKEKGDIPEGYSVSREKKERFSLILESASTNQTSMYLCASGQTSSYEQYFGPGTRLTVT.

The gene calls are TRBV7-9 and TRBJ2-1, with 13 bases lining up with TRBD2. Germline CDR1 is SEHNR and CDR2 is FQNEAQ (reference sequence). The CDR3 extends over 17 amino acids. V lost 5 bases and J lost 3; bases outside the gene matches: 7. CDR3 bases: TGTGCCAGCAGCCCGGGACTAGCGGGGCATTACTACAATGAGCAGTTCTTC. Encoded protein: CASSPGLAGHYYNEQFF. The full variable domain, rest sourced from reference TRBV7-9 and TRBJ2-1, is DTGVSQNPRHKITKRGQNVTFRCDPISEHNRLYWYRQTLGQGPEFLTYFQNEAQLEKSRLLSDRFSAERPKGSFSTLEIQRTEQGDSAMYLCASSPGLAGHYYNEQFFGPGTRLTVL.

CDR3 nucleotides: TGTGCCAGCAGCGGGGCCGTGCGGGAGTGGGGGACCCAGTACTTC. Translating gives CASSGAVREWGTQYF. The rearrangement uses TRBV14 and TRBJ2-5; 7 bases line up with TRBD2. In germline, CDR1 is SGHDN, CDR2 FVKESK. The CDR3 length is 15 residues. Trimming cost V 5 bases and J 7 bases; bases outside gene matches: 13. Filled out from reference TRBV14 and TRBJ2-5, the complete variable domain reads EAGVTQFPSHSVIEKGQTVTLRCDPISGHDNLYWYRRVMGKEIKFLLHFVKESKQDESGMPNNRFLAERTGGTYSTLKVQPAELEDSGVYFCASSGAVREWGTQYFGPGTRLLVL.